This T cell receptor beta chain was documented in a study of blood T cells in healthy people across ages. Together with a sample-barcoded 5' primer, a J-beta primer mix was included in a second PCR lasting about 7 to 11 cycles. One entry per CDR3 protein results from TCRdb running MiXCR on the 5' RACE reads. The sample has about 760,000 distinct CDR3 sequences, roughly 25% seen once. The CDR3 is 11 amino acids. Per germline, CDR1 MNHEY and CDR2 SVGEGT. The germline V and J ends were trimmed by 6 bases and 6 bases, with 6 bases remaining between them. The sample holds a few counts of this clonotype. This sample also appeared in a second study, on T cells of mothers and their children. That paper adds: When mothers and children were related, their normalized repertoire overlap, which was always slightly higher, did not differ significantly from that of unrelated pairs.

The receptor's source is a boy aged 5-17 years in good health. The V gene is TRBV6-2 or TRBV6-3, the J gene TRBJ2-4; D is unclear. Material for sequencing was blood. CDR3: CASSPRNIQYF. DNA for the CDR3: TGTGCCAGCAGCCCACGAAACATTCAGTACTTC.